This is a list of T cell receptor beta chains from one sample in a study of T cells after yellow fever vaccination. TCRdb re-analysed the 5' RACE reads in MiXCR, keeping a single row per CDR3 protein. The sample includes around 25,000 distinct CDR3 sequences, roughly 4.7% of them seen just once. The material sequenced was PBMCs, either bulk or a sorted T-cell subset (CD4+, CD8+, memory, or dextramer-sorted; not recorded which), taken on the day of the yellow fever booster vaccination. These receptors originate from a man aged 18 to 29 who received the YFV17D yellow fever vaccine. The CDR3 runs from the conserved cysteine through the conserved F or W. Each record gives: CDR3 length, D gene, J gene, V gene, clone size, CDR3 DNA, CDR3 protein. D genes are given only for firm matches. The listing skips clone size in some rows; elsewhere it reads once, few, many or a size class.

len: 14; d_gene: -; j_gene: TRBJ2-3; v_gene: TRBV20-1; abundance: many; CDR3nt: TGCAGTGCTAGAGACGGGGGGCTTACAGATACGCAGTATTTT; CDR3aa: CSARDGGLTDTQYF
len: 14; d_gene: TRBD2; j_gene: TRBJ2-1; v_gene: TRBV10-3; abundance: many; CDR3nt: TGTGCCATCAGGCTTAGCGGGGGGGACAATGAGCAGTTCTTC; CDR3aa: CAIRLSGGDNEQFF
len: 14; d_gene: -; j_gene: TRBJ2-1; v_gene: TRBV7-2; abundance: many; CDR3nt: TGTGCCAGCAGCTTAGTATTAGGGAGTAATGAGCAGTTCTTC; CDR3aa: CASSLVLGSNEQFF
len: 14; d_gene: TRBD1; j_gene: TRBJ2-1; v_gene: TRBV12-5; abundance: few; CDR3nt: TGTGCTAGTGGAGAAGCGACAGGGGTTAATGAGCAGTTCTTC; CDR3aa: CASGEATGVNEQFF
len: 15; d_gene: TRBD2; j_gene: TRBJ2-3; v_gene: TRBV7-9; abundance: many; CDR3nt: TGTGCCAGCAGTTCCCCGGGGGGGAACACAGATACGCAGTATTTT; CDR3aa: CASSSPGGNTDTQYF
len: 17; d_gene: TRBD1; j_gene: TRBJ1-5; v_gene: TRBV5-6; abundance: few; CDR3nt: TGTGCCAGCAGCCGCGCGACAGGGGGCGAGGGCAATCAGCCCCAGCATTTT; CDR3aa: CASSRATGGEGNQPQHF
len: 15; d_gene: -; j_gene: TRBJ2-2; v_gene: TRBV11-1; abundance: -; CDR3nt: TGTGCCAGCAGCTTAGCCGGGACCAACACCGGGGAGCTGTTTTTT; CDR3aa: CASSLAGTNTGELFF
len: 17; d_gene: -; j_gene: TRBJ1-6; v_gene: TRBV4-2; abundance: -; CDR3nt: TGTGCCAGCAGCCAAGCCAAGGCCGGGGAACTGGATTCACCCCTCCACTTT; CDR3aa: CASSQAKAGELDSPLHF
len: 13; d_gene: -; j_gene: TRBJ2-3; v_gene: TRBV5-6; abundance: many; CDR3nt: TGTGCCAGCAGGGGGGTGGGGGCAGATACGCAGTATTTT; CDR3aa: CASRGVGADTQYF
len: 13; d_gene: TRBD1; j_gene: TRBJ2-7; v_gene: TRBV9; abundance: many; CDR3nt: TGTGCCAGCAGCGCAGAGGGACAGCGCGAGCAGTACTTC; CDR3aa: CASSAEGQREQYF
len: 17; d_gene: TRBD1; j_gene: TRBJ2-3; v_gene: TRBV7-9; abundance: many; CDR3nt: TGTGCCAGCAGCGGAATGGACGGGACAGGGGGCGCAGATACGCAGTATTTT; CDR3aa: CASSGMDGTGGADTQYF
len: 15; d_gene: -; j_gene: TRBJ2-1; v_gene: TRBV12-3/TRBV12-4; abundance: many; CDR3nt: TGTGCCAGCAGCTTGCGACAGGGACTACACAATGAGCAGTTCTTC; CDR3aa: CASSLRQGLHNEQFF
len: 16; d_gene: -; j_gene: TRBJ2-1; v_gene: TRBV6-1; abundance: many; CDR3nt: TGTGCCAGCACCGAAAGGGGGGAGACTGACTACAATGAGCAGTTCTTC; CDR3aa: CASTERGETDYNEQFF
len: 15; d_gene: -; j_gene: TRBJ1-2; v_gene: TRBV2; abundance: many; CDR3nt: TGTGCCAGCAGTCGAGAAACAGGGTTTCTGTCTGGCTACACCTTC; CDR3aa: CASSRETGFLSGYTF
len: 14; d_gene: -; j_gene: TRBJ2-1; v_gene: TRBV20-1; abundance: many; CDR3nt: TGCAGTGCTCCTCCGACTAGAGGCTACAATGAGCAGTTCTTC; CDR3aa: CSAPPTRGYNEQFF
len: 14; d_gene: -; j_gene: TRBJ1-1; v_gene: TRBV7-9; abundance: many; CDR3nt: TGTGCCAGCAGCTTATCGGGTGTCAACACTGAAGCTTTCTTT; CDR3aa: CASSLSGVNTEAFF
len: 16; d_gene: -; j_gene: TRBJ1-1; v_gene: TRBV4-3; abundance: -; CDR3nt: TGCGCCAGCAGCCAAGCAGGAGTCGTAGAGGGAACTGAAGCTTTCTTT; CDR3aa: CASSQAGVVEGTEAFF
len: 15; d_gene: TRBD1; j_gene: TRBJ2-1; v_gene: TRBV24-1; abundance: many; CDR3nt: TGTGCCACCAGTGTCGCCGGGACAGCCTACAATGAGCAGTTCTTC; CDR3aa: CATSVAGTAYNEQFF
len: 11; d_gene: -; j_gene: TRBJ1-1; v_gene: TRBV20-1; abundance: many; CDR3nt: TGCAGTGCTTCAAGGGGGGCTGAAGCTTTCTTT; CDR3aa: CSASRGAEAFF
len: 14; d_gene: TRBD1; j_gene: TRBJ1-2; v_gene: TRBV15; abundance: -; CDR3nt: TGTGCCACCAGGTGGACAGGGTCTAACTATGGCTACACCTTC; CDR3aa: CATRWTGSNYGYTF
len: 15; d_gene: -; j_gene: TRBJ1-5; v_gene: TRBV12-3/TRBV12-4; abundance: many; CDR3nt: TGTGCCAGCAGTTTAGTTCTACAGGACAATCAGCCCCAGCATTTT; CDR3aa: CASSLVLQDNQPQHF
len: 12; d_gene: -; j_gene: TRBJ2-5; v_gene: TRBV5-6; abundance: many; CDR3nt: TGTGCCAGCAGCTTGTTCACAGAGACCCAGTACTTC; CDR3aa: CASSLFTETQYF
len: 13; d_gene: TRBD2; j_gene: TRBJ2-2; v_gene: TRBV29-1; abundance: many; CDR3nt: TGCAGCGCCCGGGGGGGGAACACCGGGGAGCTGTTTTTT; CDR3aa: CSARGGNTGELFF